These T cell receptor beta chains were read from a single sample in a study of cytomegalovirus exposure and HLA in healthy donors. Profiling relied on immunoSEQ multiplex PCR, and the TCRdb table lists in-frame clones only, not all of them. The data hold about 150,000 clones, with roughly a tenth observed a single time. The sequenced sample consisted of PBMCs. The receptors shown here come from a male donor in good health and CMV-seronegative. Each CDR3 is given with its conserved first and last residue.

>TRBV5-4
CASSLAQGDYGYTF
>TRBV11-3
CASSLVGGGKGTQYF
>TRBV6-5
CASGAGVRETQYF
>TRBV9
CASSAYQGGYEQYF
>TRBV6-1
CASSSRTGESDTQYF
>TRBV5-4
CASSFGTAYEQYF
>TRBV4-1
CASSGGPAGLTDTQYF
>TRBV5-1
CASSIGTSGNTDTQYF
>TRBV19
CASLGLDTEAFF
>TRBV19
CASSATTTGGVGEAFF
>TRBV2
CATHGQANTGELFF
>TRBV19
CATSFGQGNTEAFF
>TRBV19
CASTPTGLYTEAFF
>TRBV5-4
CASSRTGDEQFF
>TRBV5-1
CASSLWGQGASGYTF
>TRBV19
CASMGTGSSADTQYF
>TRBV2
CASSEWADSGNTIYF
>TRBV7-9
CASSFGLGHEQYF
>TRBV14
CASSQLAVSSYNEQFF
>TRBV19
CASSIPNADTQYF
>TRBV29-1
CSATAVDREIDGYTF
>TRBV4-2
CASSQGPREVETQYF
>TRBV5-8
CASRHRGQSSYEQYF
>TRBV5-1
CASSLGGSNQPQHF
>TRBV7-6
CASSSRTGSSDTQYF
>TRBV6-5
CASRDRGHEQYF
>TRBV15
CATSRDSPLAGGPRGELFF
>TRBV27
CASFDLGTEAFF
>TRBV7-8
CASSLRGGVTDTQYF
>TRBV6-1
CASSVDISGNTIYF
>TRBV28
CASSPGQSSNQPQHF